The present T cell receptor beta chain was sequenced within a study of identical twins. Study-level findings and limits: The more abundant beta clonotypes in cord blood had fewer insertions, and memory repertoires did not show this.

TCRdb re-analysed the 5' RACE reads in MiXCR, keeping a single row per CDR3 protein. This table has around 1.7 million distinct CDR3 sequences, less than 40% appearing once. The table lists this clonotype with a few counts. Its specificity is not known. The sequencing input was cord blood. This TCR came from a newborn girl in good health.

The CDR3 region is CASSYSLNPSEAFF. The CDR3 nucleotides read TGTGCCAGCAGTTACTCGCTTAATCCCTCTGAAGCTTTCTTT. The chain is built from TRBV6-5 and TRBJ1-1; no clear D gene. Trimming removed 0 bases from V and 6 bases from J, with 11 bases in between. The CDR3 spans 14 residues. Germline V CDR1 and CDR2: MNHEY, SVGAGI.